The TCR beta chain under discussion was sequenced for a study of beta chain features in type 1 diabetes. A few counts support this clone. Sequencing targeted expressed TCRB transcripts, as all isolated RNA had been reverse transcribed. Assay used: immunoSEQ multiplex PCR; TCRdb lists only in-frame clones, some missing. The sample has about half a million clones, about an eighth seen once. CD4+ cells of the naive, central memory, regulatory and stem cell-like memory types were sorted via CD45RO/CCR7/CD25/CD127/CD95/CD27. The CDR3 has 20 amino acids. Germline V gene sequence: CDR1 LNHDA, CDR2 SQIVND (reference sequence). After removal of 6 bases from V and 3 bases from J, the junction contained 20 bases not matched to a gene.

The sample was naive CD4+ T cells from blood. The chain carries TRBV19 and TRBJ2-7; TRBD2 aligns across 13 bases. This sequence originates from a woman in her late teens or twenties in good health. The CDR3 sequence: CASSPSGSTSGRPKLYEQYF. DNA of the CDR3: TGTGCCAGTAGCCCGTCGGGGTCGACTAGCGGGAGGCCTAAACTCTACGAGCAGTACTTC.